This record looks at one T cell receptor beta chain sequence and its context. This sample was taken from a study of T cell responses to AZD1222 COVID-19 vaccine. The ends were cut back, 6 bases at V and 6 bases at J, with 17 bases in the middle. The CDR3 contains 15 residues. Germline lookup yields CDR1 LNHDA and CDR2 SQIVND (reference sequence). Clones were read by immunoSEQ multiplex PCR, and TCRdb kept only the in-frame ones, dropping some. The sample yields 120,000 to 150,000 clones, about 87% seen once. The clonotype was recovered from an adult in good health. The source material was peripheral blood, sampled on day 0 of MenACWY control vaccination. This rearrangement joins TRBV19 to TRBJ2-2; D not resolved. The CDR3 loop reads CASRMQEGVAGELFF. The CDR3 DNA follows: TGTGCCAGTAGGATGCAGGAAGGCGTAGCCGGGGAGCTGTTTTTT.